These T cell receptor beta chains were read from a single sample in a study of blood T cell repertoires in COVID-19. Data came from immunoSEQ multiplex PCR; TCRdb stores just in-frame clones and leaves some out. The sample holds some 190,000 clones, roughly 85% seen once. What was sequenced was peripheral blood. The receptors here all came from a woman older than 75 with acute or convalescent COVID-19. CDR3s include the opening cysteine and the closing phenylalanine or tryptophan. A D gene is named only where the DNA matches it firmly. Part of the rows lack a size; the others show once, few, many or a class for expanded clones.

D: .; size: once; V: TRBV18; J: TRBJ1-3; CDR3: CASSPPSFDTIYF
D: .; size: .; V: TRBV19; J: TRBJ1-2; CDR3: CASSIQYTNYGYTF
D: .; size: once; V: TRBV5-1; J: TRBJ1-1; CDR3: CASSTVAGNTEAFF
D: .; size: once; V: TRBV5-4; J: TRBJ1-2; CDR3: CASTEGGGTPTQHTF
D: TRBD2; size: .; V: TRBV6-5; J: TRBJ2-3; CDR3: CASRGLAGWTDTQYF
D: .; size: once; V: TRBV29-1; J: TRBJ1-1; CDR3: CSVEGGAPRVTEAFF
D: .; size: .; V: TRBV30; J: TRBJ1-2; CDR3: CACHRANYGYTF
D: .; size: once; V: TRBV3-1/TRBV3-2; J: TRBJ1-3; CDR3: CASSRDTVSGNTIYF
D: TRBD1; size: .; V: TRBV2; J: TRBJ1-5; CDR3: CASGGTGGISQPQHF
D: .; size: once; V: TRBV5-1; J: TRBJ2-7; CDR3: CASSLAGPLRGQYF
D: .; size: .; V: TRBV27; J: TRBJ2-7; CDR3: CASSLVRGVYEQYF
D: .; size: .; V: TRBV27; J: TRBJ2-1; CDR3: CASSFPRQGGNEQFF
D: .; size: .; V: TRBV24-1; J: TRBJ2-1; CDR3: CATSDAGVNEQFF
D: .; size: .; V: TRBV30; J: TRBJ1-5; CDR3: CAWSVRSYQPQHF
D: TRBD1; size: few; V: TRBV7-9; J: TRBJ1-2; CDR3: CASSSWTGVNYGYTF
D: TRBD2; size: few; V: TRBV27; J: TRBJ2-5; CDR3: CASSWGGGRRETQYF
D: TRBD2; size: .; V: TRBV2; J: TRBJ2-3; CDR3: CASSVTGTRTDTQYF
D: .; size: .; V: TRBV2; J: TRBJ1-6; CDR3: CASRGGGDNSPLHF
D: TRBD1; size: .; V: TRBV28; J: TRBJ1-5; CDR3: CASSLTGAGNQPQHF
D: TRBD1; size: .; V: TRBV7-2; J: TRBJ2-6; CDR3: CASSGRTGVSGANVLTF
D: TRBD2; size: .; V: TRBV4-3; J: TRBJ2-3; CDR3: CASSQETSGRASDTQYF
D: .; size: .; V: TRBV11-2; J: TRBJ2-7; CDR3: CASSLEGGYEQYF
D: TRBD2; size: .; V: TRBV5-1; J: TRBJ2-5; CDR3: CASSLDVPTGRETQYF
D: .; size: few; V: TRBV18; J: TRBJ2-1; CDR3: CASSPSVSSYNEQFF
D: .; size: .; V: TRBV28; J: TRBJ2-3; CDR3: CASSLSSTDTQYF
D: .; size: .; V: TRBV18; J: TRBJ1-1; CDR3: CASSPRQENTEAFF
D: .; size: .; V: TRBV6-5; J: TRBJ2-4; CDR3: CASSYNRGTKNIQYF
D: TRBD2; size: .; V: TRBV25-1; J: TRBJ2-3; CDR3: CASSVGLAGSTDTQYF
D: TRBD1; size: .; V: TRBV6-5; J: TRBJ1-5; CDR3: CASSFDRGGNQPQHF
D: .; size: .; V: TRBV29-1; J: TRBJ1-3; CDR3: CSVVSGFRGNTIYF
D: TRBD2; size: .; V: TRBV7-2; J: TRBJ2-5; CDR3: CASSLFSFGLAGGETQYF
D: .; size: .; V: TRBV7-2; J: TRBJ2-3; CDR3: CASSLALRVAGDTQYF
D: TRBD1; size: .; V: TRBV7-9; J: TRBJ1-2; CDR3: CASSETGGPWGYTF
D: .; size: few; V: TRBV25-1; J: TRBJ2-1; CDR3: CATTGMGSYNEQFF
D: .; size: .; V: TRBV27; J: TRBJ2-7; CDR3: CASSLSPTRDEQYF
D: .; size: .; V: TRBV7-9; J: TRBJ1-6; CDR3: CASSLADNNSPLHF
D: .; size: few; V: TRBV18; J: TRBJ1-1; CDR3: CASSALEVNTEAFF
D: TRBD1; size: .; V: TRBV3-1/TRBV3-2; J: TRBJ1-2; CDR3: CASRDRGVLNYGYTF